This TCR beta chain was identified in a study of blood T cells in healthy people across ages. The study, taken as a whole, reports: Compared with aged donors, long-lived donors showed fewer expanded clones, suggesting selection. Age advanced and TCR beta diversity per million T cells fell, roughly linearly. A strong correlation between TCR beta diversity and naive T cell percentage was seen.

In regard to this clonotype: The antigen is undetermined.

Then a second PCR, running about 6 to 11 cycles, was carried out with a sample-barcoded 5' primer and a J-beta primer mix. Each cDNA molecule was tagged by a template-switch adaptor with 12 random nucleotides. TCRdb reprocessed the 5' RACE reads with MiXCR, giving one entry per CDR3 protein. The sample records hundreds of thousands of distinct CDR3 sequences, 58% being singletons. The CDR3 length is 20 residues. The V and J ends lost 3 bases and 2 bases, in that order; junction bases with no gene match: 20. Germline values: CDR1 ENHRY, CDR2 SYGVKD. Sequenced sample: blood. This TCR derives from a man in his 60s in good health. The chain employs TRBV10-3 and TRBJ2-3; 7 bases are a match to TRBD2. The CDR3 loop reads CAISDKVGLAADVYTDTQYF. Written as DNA, the CDR3 is TGTGCCATCAGTGATAAGGTTGGGCTAGCGGCCGATGTTTACACAGATACGCAGTATTTT.